The 17 T cell receptor beta chains below were found in one sample sequenced in a study of blood T cell repertoires in COVID-19. TCRdb's copy holds only in-frame clones and misses some; the assay was immunoSEQ multiplex PCR. Of 150,000 to 200,000 clones detected, around 80% appear once; the ten largest clones hold approximately 16%. The sequenced material came from PBMCs or T cells enriched from blood (not recorded which). The receptors come from a woman between 50 and 59 years old with acute COVID-19.

This clone was found a few times. The chain employs TRBV5-1 and TRBJ2-1, with D perhaps matching TRBD1 (7 bases). The CDR3 is 16 amino acids. Germline-derived CDR1 and CDR2 are SGHRS and YFSETQ. V lost 3 bases and J 6 bases, leaving 19 bases between the germline ends. Here the CDR3 reads CASSWLQGVGSNEQFF. CDR3 sequence (DNA): TGCGCCAGCAGCTGGCTGCAGGGGGTCGGGAGCAATGAGCAGTTCTTC.

The chain joins TRBV28 to TRBJ1-2; D gene unclear. Germline assignment: CDR1 MDHEN and CDR2 SYDVKM. Trimming removed 6 bases at V and 8 bases at J, with 10 bases between. This CDR3 is 11 amino acids long. CDR3 sequence (DNA): TGTGCCAGCAGCCCCGGGTGGGGCTACACCTTC. This gives the protein CASSPGWGYTF.

This chain links TRBV25-1 with TRBJ2-5, with 7 bases that match TRBD1. The germline V gene encodes CDR1 MGHDK and CDR2 SYGVNS. The CDR3 extends over 15 amino acids. V was clipped by 6 bases and J by 4 bases; unmatched bases: 11. The chain's CDR3 is CASRNTGVGGETQYF. CDR3 DNA: TGTGCCAGCAGAAACACAGGGGTGGGCGGAGAGACCCAGTACTTC.

The gene calls are TRBV7-5 and TRBJ1-1; no check of the table's D call, TRBD1, against the DNA was made. TRBV7-5 is given as a pseudogene. This CDR3 has 14 residues. The DNA of the CDR3 is TGTGTCAGAAGTCTTATTACCAGGGAAGGTGAAGCTTTCTTT. It is translated as CVRSLITREGEAFF.

This chain links TRBV3-1 (or the pseudogene TRBV3-2) with TRBJ1-2; D remains unclear. This CDR3 region has 14 residues. The germline gives CDR1 LGHDT, CDR2 YNNKEL (reference sequence). Deletions cut 4 bases from V and 8 bases from J, with 17 bases between. For the CDR3, the DNA is TGTGCCAGCAGCCGCGGAGGAGGACCCCAAGGCTACACCTTC. Amino acid sequence: CASSRGGGPQGYTF.

The chain has TRBV28 and TRBJ1-1; weak D call: TRBD1 (6 bases). V shed 6 bases and J shed 3 bases, with 20 bases lying between them. Germline CDR1 MDHEN, CDR2 SYDVKM. This CDR3 has 16 residues. Written as DNA, the CDR3 is TGTGCCAGCAGCCTCCTCTTGGGACAAGGCCACACTGAAGCTTTCTTT. It yields the protein CASSLLLGQGHTEAFF.

The J gene is TRBJ2-5, the V gene TRBV5-3; possible D gene TRBD1, 6 bases. TRBV5-3 belongs to the ORF category, with a function that is uncertain. V was cut by 6 bases and J by 1 base, with 28 bases left in between. The CDR3 is 19 amino acids. The CDR3 here is CARTKLGGRASRPQETQYF. In nucleotides, the CDR3 is TGTGCCAGAACCAAGCTTGGGGGCCGGGCAAGTAGGCCCCAAGAGACCCAGTACTTC.

The V call is TRBV7-2, the J call TRBJ2-3; a possible D gene is TRBD2 (5 bases). CDR1 and CDR2 (germline): SGHTA, FQGNSA. V lost 1 base, J lost 2 bases, and 7 bases lay in between. The CDR3 covers 14 residues. This CDR3 is CASSLGLPTDTQYF. As DNA, the CDR3 is TGTGCCAGCAGCTTAGGACTACCCACAGATACGCAGTATTTT.

J is TRBJ2-3 and V is TRBV3-1 (or the pseudogene TRBV3-2); 11 nucleotides agree with TRBD2. Germline CDR1 reads LGHDT; CDR2 reads YNNKEL (reference sequence). This CDR3 has 17 amino acids. V shed 3 bases, J shed 2 bases, and the junction held 7 bases outside the gene matches. The CDR3 is CASSQTGTSGFTDTQYF. The CDR3 region has the DNA TGTGCCAGCAGCCAGACCGGGACTAGCGGATTCACAGATACGCAGTATTTT.

The rearrangement links TRBV5-5 to TRBJ2-7; 7 positions match TRBD1. The CDR3 spans 13 residues. Trimming cost V 3 bases and J 1 base; bases outside gene matches: 1. The germline gives CDR1 SGHKS, CDR2 YYEKEE (reference sequence). The CDR3 reads CASSWDRSYEQYV. In DNA form, the CDR3 reads TGTGCCAGCAGCTGGGACAGATCCTACGAGCAGTACGTC.

V and J are TRBV7-6 and TRBJ1-1, with D possibly being TRBD1 (5 bases). Germline V gene lookup returns CDR1 SGHVS and CDR2 FNYEAQ. V gave up 4 bases and J gave up 1 base, with 7 bases separating them. This CDR3 is 13 amino acids long. The CDR3: CASSSDRNTEAFF. The CDR3, as DNA: TGTGCCAGCAGCTCCGACAGGAACACTGAAGCTTTCTTT.

V gene TRBV11-3 combines with J gene TRBJ2-1; a weak D match, TRBD1 (5 bases). CDR1 is SGHNT, CDR2 YENEEA, per germline. This CDR3 has 16 residues. Trimming left V 1 base short and J 8 bases short, with 18 bases between. This CDR3 reads CASSLGWQGNPDEQFF. The CDR3 coding sequence is TGTGCCAGCAGCTTAGGTTGGCAGGGAAACCCCGATGAGCAGTTCTTC.

The chain has TRBV5-8 and TRBJ1-1; D ambiguous. The V gene lost 1 base and the J gene lost 2 bases, with 6 bases spanning the gap. The germline gives CDR1 SGHTS, CDR2 YDEGEE. The CDR3 has 13 residues. The CDR3 DNA follows: TGTGCCAGCAGCTTGCGCACTAACACTGAAGCTTTCTTT. This codes for CASSLRTNTEAFF. The full variable domain, with the rest looked up from reference TRBV5-8 and TRBJ1-1, is EAGVTQSPTHLIKTRGQQATLRCSPISGHTSVYWYQQALGLGLQFLLWYDEGEERNRGNFPPRFSGRQFPNYSSELNVNALELEDSALYLCASSLRTNTEAFFGQGTRLTVV.

V gene TRBV10-3 combines with J gene TRBJ2-5; 9 bases align to TRBD2. J was trimmed by 2 bases and V by 10 bases; bases with no gene match: 14. Germline CDR1 ENHRY, CDR2 SYGVKD. The CDR3 has 16 amino acids. CDR3 sequence reads: CATSSGDLLIQETQYF. The CDR3 nucleotides read TGTGCCACCTCTAGCGGGGATCTTCTAATACAAGAGACCCAGTACTTC.

In nucleotides, the CDR3 is TGTGCCAGCACTCGCAGCACTAGCGACAATGAGCAGTTCTTC. The encoded protein is CASTRSTSDNEQFF. The genes are TRBV3-1 (or the pseudogene TRBV3-2) and TRBJ2-1, with 7 bases aligning to TRBD2. The junction had 8 bases not matched to a gene; V was cut back by 7 bases and J by 5 bases. The CDR3 has 14 amino acids. Looked up from germline, CDR1 is LGHDT and CDR2 is YNNKEL (reference sequence).

The chain links TRBV6-1 to TRBJ2-3; tentative D call: TRBD1 (5 bases). The germline gives CDR1 MNHNS, CDR2 SASEGT. The CDR3 sequence is 15 residues long. Trimming took off 1 base at V and 9 bases at J, with 17 bases between the two ends. CDR3 DNA: TGTGCCAGCAGTGAAGGGGGCCCTAGGGCGCTAACGCAGTATTTT. Translation gives CASSEGGPRALTQYF.

The chain has TRBV11-2 and TRBJ2-7, with D possibly being TRBD1 (6 bases). The germline V gene encodes CDR1 SGHAT and CDR2 FQNNGV. Trimming stripped 2 bases from V and 3 bases from J, with 8 bases between. This CDR3 has 13 amino acids. The CDR3 nucleotides read TGTGCCAGCAGCTTACGGGACAACTACGAGCAGTACGTC. As protein: CASSLRDNYEQYV.